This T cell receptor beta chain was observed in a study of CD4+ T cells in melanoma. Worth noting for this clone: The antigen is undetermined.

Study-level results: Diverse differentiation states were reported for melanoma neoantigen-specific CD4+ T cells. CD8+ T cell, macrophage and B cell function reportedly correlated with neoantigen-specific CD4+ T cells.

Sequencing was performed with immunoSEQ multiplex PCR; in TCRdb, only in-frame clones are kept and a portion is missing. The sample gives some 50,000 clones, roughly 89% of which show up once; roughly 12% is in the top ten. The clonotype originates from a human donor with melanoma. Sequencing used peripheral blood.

CDR3 protein: CASSSGTVNTEAFF. CDR3 sequence (DNA): TGTGCCAGCAGTTCCGGGACAGTGAACACTGAAGCTTTCTTT. V usage is TRBV27 and J usage is TRBJ1-1; TRBD1 agrees at 7 bases. This CDR3 spans 14 amino acids. V dropped 4 bases and J dropped 0; count of bases not matched to a gene: 2. CDR1 is MNHEY and CDR2 is SMNVEV in the germline V gene (reference sequence).